This T cell receptor beta chain was obtained from a study of blood T cell repertoires in COVID-19. CDR1 is MNHNY and CDR2 is SVGAGI in the germline V gene (reference sequence). The germline V and J ends were trimmed by 6 bases and 0 bases, with 12 bases remaining between them. This CDR3 is 15 amino acids long. A Seattle source enrolled patients during active infection and followed them longitudinally. Only in-frame clones appear in the TCRdb table, and some are missing; sequencing was by immunoSEQ multiplex PCR. The sample contains 250,000 or so clones, around 90% of which appear only once. The chain recombines TRBV6-6 with TRBJ1-5; D not certain. Sequenced sample: peripheral blood. This TCR was recovered from a man aged 25-40 years with COVID-19, enrolled during active disease. CDR3 residues: CASRSNRNSNQPQHF. As DNA, the CDR3 is TGTGCCAGCAGATCCAACAGAAATAGCAATCAGCCCCAGCATTTT.